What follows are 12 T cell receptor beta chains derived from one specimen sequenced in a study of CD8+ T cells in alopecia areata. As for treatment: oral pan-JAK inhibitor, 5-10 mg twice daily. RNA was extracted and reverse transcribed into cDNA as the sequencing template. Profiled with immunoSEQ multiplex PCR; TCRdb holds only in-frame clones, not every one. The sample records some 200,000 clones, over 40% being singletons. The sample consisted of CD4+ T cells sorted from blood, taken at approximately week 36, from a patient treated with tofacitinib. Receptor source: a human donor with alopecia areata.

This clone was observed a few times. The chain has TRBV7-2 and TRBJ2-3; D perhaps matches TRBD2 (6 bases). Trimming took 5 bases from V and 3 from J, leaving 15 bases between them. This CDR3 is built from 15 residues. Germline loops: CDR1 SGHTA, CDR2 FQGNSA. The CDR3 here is CASSPGEVWTDTQYF. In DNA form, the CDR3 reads TGTGCCAGCAGCCCCGGGGAGGTTTGGACAGATACGCAGTATTTT. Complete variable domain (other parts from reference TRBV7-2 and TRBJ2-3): GAGVSQSPSNKVTEKGKDVELRCDPISGHTALYWYRQSLGQGLEFLIYFQGNSAPDKSGLPSDRFSAERTGGSVSTLTIQRTQQEDSAVYLCASSPGEVWTDTQYFGPGTRLTVL.

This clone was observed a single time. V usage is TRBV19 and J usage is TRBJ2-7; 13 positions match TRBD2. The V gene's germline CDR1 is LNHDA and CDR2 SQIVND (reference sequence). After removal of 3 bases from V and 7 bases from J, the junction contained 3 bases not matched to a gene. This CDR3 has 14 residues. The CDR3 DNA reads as TGTGCCAGTAGTATGACTAGCGGGAGGCGGGAGCAGTACTTC. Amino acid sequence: CASSMTSGRREQYF.

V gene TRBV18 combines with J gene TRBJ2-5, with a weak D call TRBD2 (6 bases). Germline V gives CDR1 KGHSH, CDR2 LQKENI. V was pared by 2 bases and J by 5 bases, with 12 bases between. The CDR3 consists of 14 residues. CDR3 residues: CASSPWRVGETQYF. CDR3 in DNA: TGTGCCAGCTCACCATGGAGGGTCGGGGAGACCCAGTACTTC.

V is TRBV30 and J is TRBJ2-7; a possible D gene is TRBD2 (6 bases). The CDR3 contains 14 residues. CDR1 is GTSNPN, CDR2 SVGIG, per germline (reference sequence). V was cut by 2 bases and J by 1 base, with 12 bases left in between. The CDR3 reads CAWSIGGPSYEQYF. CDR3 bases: TGTGCCTGGAGTATCGGGGGACCGTCCTACGAGCAGTACTTC.

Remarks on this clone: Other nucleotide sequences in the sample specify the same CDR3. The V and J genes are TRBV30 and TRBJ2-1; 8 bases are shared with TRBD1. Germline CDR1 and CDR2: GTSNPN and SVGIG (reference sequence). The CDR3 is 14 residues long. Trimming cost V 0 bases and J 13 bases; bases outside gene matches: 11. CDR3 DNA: TGTGCCTGGAGTGTAACACCCGGACAGGGAGGACAGTTCTTC. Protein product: CAWSVTPGQGGQFF.

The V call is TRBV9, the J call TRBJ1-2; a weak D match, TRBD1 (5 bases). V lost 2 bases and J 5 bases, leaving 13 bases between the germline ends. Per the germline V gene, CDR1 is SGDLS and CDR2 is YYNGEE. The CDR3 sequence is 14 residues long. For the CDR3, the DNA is TGTGCCAGCAGCGTGGACGGGACGGCATATGGCTACACCTTC. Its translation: CASSVDGTAYGYTF.

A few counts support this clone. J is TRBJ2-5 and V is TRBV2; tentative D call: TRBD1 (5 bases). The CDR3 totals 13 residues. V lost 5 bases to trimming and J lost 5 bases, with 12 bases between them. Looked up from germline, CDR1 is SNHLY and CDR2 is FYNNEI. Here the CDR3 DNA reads TGTGCCAGCAGTCGTCAGGGTCGGGAGACCCAGTACTTC. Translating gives CASSRQGRETQYF.

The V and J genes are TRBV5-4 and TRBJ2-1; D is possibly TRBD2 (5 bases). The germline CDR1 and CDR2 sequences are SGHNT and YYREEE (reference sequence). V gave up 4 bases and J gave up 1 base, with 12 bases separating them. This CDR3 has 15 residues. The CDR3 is CASSGGRGSYNEQFF. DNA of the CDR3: TGTGCCAGCAGCGGCGGACGGGGATCCTACAATGAGCAGTTCTTC. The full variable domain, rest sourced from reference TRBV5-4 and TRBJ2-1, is ETGVTQSPTHLIKTRGQQVTLRCSSQSGHNTVSWYQQALGQGPQFIFQYYREEENGRGNFPPRFSGLQFPNYSSELNVNALELDDSALYLCASSGGRGSYNEQFFGPGTRLTVL.

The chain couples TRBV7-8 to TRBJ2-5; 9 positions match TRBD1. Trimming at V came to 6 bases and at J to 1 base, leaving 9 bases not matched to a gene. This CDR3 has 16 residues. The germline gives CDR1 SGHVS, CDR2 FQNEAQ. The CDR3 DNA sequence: TGTGCCAGCAGTATCGGGACAGGGAGGGCCCAAGAGACCCAGTACTTC. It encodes CASSIGTGRAQETQYF.

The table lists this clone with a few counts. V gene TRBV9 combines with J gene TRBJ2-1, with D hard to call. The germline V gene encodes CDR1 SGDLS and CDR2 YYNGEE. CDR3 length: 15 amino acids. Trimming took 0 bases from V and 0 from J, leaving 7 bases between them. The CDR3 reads CASSVEDLSYNEQFF. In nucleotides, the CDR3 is TGTGCCAGCAGCGTAGAAGACCTCTCCTACAATGAGCAGTTCTTC.

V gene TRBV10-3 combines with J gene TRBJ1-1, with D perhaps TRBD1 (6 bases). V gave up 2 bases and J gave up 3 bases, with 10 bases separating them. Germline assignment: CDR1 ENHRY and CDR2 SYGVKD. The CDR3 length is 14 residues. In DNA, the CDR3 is TGTGCCATCAGTGAGAGGGGGAGTGACACTGAAGCTTTCTTT. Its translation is CAISERGSDTEAFF.

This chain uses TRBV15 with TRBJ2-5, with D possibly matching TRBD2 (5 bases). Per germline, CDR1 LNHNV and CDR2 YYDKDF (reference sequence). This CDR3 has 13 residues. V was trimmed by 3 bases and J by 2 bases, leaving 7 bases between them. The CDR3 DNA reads TGTGCCACCAGCAGGCCGGGGCAAGAGACCCAGTACTTC. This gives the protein CATSRPGQETQYF. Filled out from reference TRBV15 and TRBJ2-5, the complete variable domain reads DAMVIQNPRYQVTQFGKPVTLSCSQTLNHNVMYWYQQKSSQAPKLLFHYYDKDFNNEADTPDNFQSRRPNTSFCFLDIRSPGLGDTAMYLCATSRPGQETQYFGPGTRLLVL.